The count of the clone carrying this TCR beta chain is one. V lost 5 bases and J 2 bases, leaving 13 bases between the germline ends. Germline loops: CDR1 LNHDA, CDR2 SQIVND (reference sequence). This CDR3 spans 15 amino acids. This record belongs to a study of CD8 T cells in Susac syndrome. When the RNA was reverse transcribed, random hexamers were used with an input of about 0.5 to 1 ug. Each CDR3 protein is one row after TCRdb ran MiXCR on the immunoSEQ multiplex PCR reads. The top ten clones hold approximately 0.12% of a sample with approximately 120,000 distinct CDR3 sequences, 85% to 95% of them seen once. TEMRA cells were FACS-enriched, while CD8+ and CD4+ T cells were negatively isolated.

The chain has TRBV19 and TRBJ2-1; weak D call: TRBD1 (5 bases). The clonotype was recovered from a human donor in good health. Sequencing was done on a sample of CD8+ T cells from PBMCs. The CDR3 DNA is TGTGCCAGTAGTCGAGAGGAGACAGCCTACAATGAGCAGTTCTTC. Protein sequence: CASSREETAYNEQFF.